The subject of this entry is one T cell receptor beta chain. The clone's antigen remains unknown. No base qualities exist here, and no much larger clone lies one base off it. TCRbeta CDR3 regions were immunosequenced from genomic DNA with the immunoSEQ Assay. Prior to high-throughput sequencing, genomic DNA was amplified by bias-controlled multiplex PCR. The source study handled its data this way. To quantify the absolute abundance of each unique TCRbeta CDR3 region, the sequences were collapsed and filtered. Clonality, defined as 1 minus Pielou's evenness, was calculated using productive rearrangements only. Clones with significantly greater frequencies in on-treatment versus baseline samples were identified using a previously published method. As stored in TCRdb, this immuneACCESS dataset retains in-frame rearrangements with V and J assigned. A fraction of the clones does not appear; measured against another copy, unresolved V genes explain less than half of the discrepancy, and the remainder lacks a known reason. From that table come the V and J calls and clone size; the DNA was used to work out D and trimming. Across this sample there are roughly 8,400 clones, with roughly 80% seen only once. Jointly, the top ten make up around 20% of the sample.

The data derive from a study of sequential checkpoint blockade in melanoma (dated by TCRdb to between 2018 and 2021). Concerning the study at large: Patients were randomized 1:1 to first-line nivolumab followed by ipilimumab (arm A) or ipilimumab followed by nivolumab (arm B). Both trial sequences were followed by maintenance nivolumab.

Overall study outcomes, separate from this receptor: Validation of the response-prediction model combining TCR metrics and mutation burden is needed in larger, independent patient cohorts.

The meaning of the sample's treatment or condition label: randomized to nivolumab then ipilimumab (arm A) or the reverse (arm B). None of the trial patients had been given prior DNA-damaging chemotherapy. A FACS Aria II flow cytometer was used to sort live CD3+CD8+ cells that were negative for CD19 and CD56 from thawed PBMCs. The samples were obtained from melanoma patients enrolled in CheckMate 064, an open-label, randomized phase II trial testing sequential checkpoint blockade. Leukapheresis was used to collect peripheral blood mononuclear cells, which were then purified with Ficoll-Paque and frozen in human serum with roughly 10% DMSO. Immediately after sorting, the purity of sorted blood CD3+CD8+ cells was verified to be >95%, after which DNA was extracted. V is shortened by 5 bases, J by 1 base, and the region joining them spans 9 bases. CDR1 and CDR2 are read off the germline V gene (reference sequence) as MNHEY and SMNVEV. The CDR3, cysteine through phenylalanine, is 14 amino acids long. Only the CDR3 DNA is retained, 42 bases long and in frame from the first base.

This TCR was recovered from a human donor with melanoma. Recombination connected TRBV27 to TRBJ1-5; no D gene can be assigned with confidence. Sample: CD8+ T cells sorted from blood (inferred from file names), taken from a patient given nivolumab and ipilimumab in sequence. The CDR3 corresponds to CASSARGSNQPQHF. DNA sequence: TGTGCCAGCAGTGCCCGCGGGAGCAATCAGCCCCAGCATTTT.